This T cell receptor beta chain emerged from a study of tumor and adjacent non-tumor tissue in lung cancer. Background on the study: Stage I to III disease affected about nine men and roughly 5 women aged about 31 to 80. Study results and limitations: Compared with tumor, normal lung showed significantly lower TCR diversity. In normal lung, the top 100 clones were significantly more dominant than in tumor.

No cell sorting was done before RNA was extracted from the tissue. More than 3 cm separated this lung sample from the edge of the tumor. Chemotherapy-naive patients with new lung cancer underwent thoracic surgery in China, August–late 2014. Trimming shortened V by 1 base and J by 12 bases, and 19 bases separated the two germline ends. CDR3 length: 13 amino acids. Germline values: CDR1 SQVTM, CDR2 ANQGSEA. The library came from three nested PCR rounds adapted from ARM-PCR protocols. TCRdb redid the calling of the multiplex PCR reads with MiXCR, one entry per CDR3 protein. Altogether around 100,000 distinct CDR3 sequences are present, more than 55% being singletons, with the ten largest covering around 19%. Note on this clonotype: Its antigen is not identified.

The chain joins TRBV29-1 to TRBJ2-7; possible D gene TRBD2, 5 bases. Input material: distant non-tumor lung tissue. This TCR came from a man aged 25-45 years with non-small cell lung cancer. CDR3 in amino acids: CSVEGTGLLKRYF. In DNA form, the CDR3 reads TGCAGCGTTGAAGGGACTGGTCTTCTCAAGCGGTACTTC.